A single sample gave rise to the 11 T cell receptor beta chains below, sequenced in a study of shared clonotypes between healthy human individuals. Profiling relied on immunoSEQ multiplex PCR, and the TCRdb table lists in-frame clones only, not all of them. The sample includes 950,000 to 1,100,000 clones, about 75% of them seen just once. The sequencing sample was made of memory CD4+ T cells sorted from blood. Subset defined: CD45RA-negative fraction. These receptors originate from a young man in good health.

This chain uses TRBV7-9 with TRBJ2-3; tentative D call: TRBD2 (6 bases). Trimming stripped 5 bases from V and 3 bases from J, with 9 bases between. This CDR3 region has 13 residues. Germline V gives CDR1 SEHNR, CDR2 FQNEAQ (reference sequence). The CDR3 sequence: CASSPRETDTQYF. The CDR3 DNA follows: TGTGCCAGCAGCCCACGGGAGACAGATACGCAGTATTTT.

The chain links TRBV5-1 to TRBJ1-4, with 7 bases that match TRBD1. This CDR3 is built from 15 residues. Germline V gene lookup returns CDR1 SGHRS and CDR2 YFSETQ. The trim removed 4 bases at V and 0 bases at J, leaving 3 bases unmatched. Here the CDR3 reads CASSSGTATNEKLFF. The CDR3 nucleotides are TGCGCCAGCAGCAGCGGGACAGCAACTAATGAAAAACTGTTTTTT.

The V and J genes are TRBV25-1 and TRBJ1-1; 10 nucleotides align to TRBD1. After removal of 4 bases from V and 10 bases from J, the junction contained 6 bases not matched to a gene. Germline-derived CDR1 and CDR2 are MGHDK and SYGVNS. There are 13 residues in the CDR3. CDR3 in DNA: TGTGCCAGCAGTGGACAGGGGGCAGGGGGAGCTTTCTTT. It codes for CASSGQGAGGAFF.

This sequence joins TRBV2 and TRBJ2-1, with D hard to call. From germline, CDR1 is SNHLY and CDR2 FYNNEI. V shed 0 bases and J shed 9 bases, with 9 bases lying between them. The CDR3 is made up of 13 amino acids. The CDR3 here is CASSEARSFEQFF. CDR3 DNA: TGTGCCAGCAGTGAAGCGCGTAGCTTTGAGCAGTTCTTC. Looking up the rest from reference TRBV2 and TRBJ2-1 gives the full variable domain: EPEVTQTPSHQVTQMGQEVILRCVPISNHLYFYWYRQILGQKVEFLVSFYNNEISEKSEIFDDQFSVERPDGSNFTLKIRSTKLEDSAMYFCASSEARSFEQFFGPGTRLTVL.

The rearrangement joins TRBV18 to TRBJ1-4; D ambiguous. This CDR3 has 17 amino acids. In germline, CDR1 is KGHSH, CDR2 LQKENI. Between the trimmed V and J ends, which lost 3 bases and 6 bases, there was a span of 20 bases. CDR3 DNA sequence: TGTGCCAGCTCACCGTTGCCGCCCGGGAGGTCGGATGAAAAACTGTTTTTT. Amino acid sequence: CASSPLPPGRSDEKLFF.

CDR3 in DNA: TGCAGCGTAGGGGGGGAGAATAGCAATCAGCCCCAGCATTTT. Protein sequence: CSVGGENSNQPQHF. V gene TRBV29-1 combines with J gene TRBJ1-5; TRBD1 might be the D (6 bases). The CDR3 has 14 residues. CDR1 is SQVTM, CDR2 ANQGSEA, per germline. The V end was cut by 6 bases, the J end by 0 bases, with 12 bases between.

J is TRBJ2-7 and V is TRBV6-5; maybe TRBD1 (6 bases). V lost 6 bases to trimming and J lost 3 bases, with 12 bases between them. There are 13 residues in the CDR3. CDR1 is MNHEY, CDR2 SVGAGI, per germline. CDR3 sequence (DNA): TGTGCCAGCAGGGCAGGGGCAGTCTACGAGCAGTACTTC. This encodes CASRAGAVYEQYF.

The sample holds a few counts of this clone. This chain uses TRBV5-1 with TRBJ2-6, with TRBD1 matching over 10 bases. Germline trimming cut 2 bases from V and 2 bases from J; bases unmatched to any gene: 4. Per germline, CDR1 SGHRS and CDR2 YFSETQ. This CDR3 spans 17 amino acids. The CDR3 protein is CASSLETGGPGANVLTF. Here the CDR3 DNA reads TGCGCCAGCAGCTTAGAGACAGGGGGCCCTGGGGCCAACGTCCTGACTTTC.

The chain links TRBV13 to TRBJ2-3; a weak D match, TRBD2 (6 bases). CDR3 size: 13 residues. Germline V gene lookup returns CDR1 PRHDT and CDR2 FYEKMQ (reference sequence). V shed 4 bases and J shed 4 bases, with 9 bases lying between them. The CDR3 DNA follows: TGTGCCAGCAGCTACGGGAGCGCAGATACGCAGTATTTT. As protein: CASSYGSADTQYF.

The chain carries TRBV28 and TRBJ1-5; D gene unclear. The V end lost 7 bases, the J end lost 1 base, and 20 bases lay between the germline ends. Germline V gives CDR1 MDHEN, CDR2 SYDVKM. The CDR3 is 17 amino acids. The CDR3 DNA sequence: TGTGCCAGCATGTTCATCGAGGCGGGCAGGAGCAATCAGCCCCAGCATTTT. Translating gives CASMFIEAGRSNQPQHF.

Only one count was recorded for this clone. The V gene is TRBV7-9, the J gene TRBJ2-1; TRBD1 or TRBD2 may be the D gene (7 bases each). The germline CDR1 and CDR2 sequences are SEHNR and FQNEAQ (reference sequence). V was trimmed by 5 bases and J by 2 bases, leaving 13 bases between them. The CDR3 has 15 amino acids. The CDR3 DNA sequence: TGTGCCAGCAGCCAGGGGGGAGGGGCCTACAATGAGCAGTTCTTC. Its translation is CASSQGGGAYNEQFF.